The 32 T cell receptor beta chains given below trace back to one sample, sequenced in a study of shared clonotypes between healthy human individuals. Naive CD8 cells comprised CD45RO-negative, CCR7-positively selected cells, excluding terminally differentiated effector memory CD45RA+ cells. Some clones are missing from TCRdb's copy, which holds only in-frame ones; the method was immunoSEQ multiplex PCR. The sample lists around 620,000 clones; roughly 95% were seen once. Material: naive CD8+ T cells sorted from blood. The receptors come from a woman aged 25 to 45 in good health.

The chain has TRBV28 and TRBJ2-3; a weak D match, TRBD1 (6 bases). The V end lost 8 bases, the J end lost 3 bases, and 6 bases lay between the germline ends. CDR1 and CDR2 from the germline V gene are MDHEN and SYDVKM. The CDR3 loop spans 11 amino acids. The CDR3 DNA sequence: TGTGCCAGCGGGACAACAGATACGCAGTATTTT. Its protein product is CASGTTDTQYF. Based on the CDR3 plus reference TRBV28 and TRBJ2-3, the full variable domain is DVKVTQSSRYLVKRTGEKVFLECVQDMDHENMFWYRQDPGLGLRLIYFSYDVKMKEKGDIPEGYSVSREKKERFSLILESASTNQTSMYLCASGTTDTQYFGPGTRLTVL.

V is TRBV19 and J is TRBJ1-1; TRBD1 agrees at 7 bases. The CDR3 is 15 residues long. Trimming at V came to 3 bases and at J to 7 bases, leaving 11 bases not matched to a gene. In germline, CDR1 is LNHDA, CDR2 SQIVND (reference sequence). Here the CDR3 reads CASSIGQVLNYEAFF. DNA of the CDR3: TGTGCCAGTAGTATCGGACAGGTGTTAAACTATGAAGCTTTCTTT.

V usage is TRBV12-2 and J usage is TRBJ1-4. TRBV12-2 is listed as a pseudogene. CDR3 length: 13 amino acids. CDR3 sequence (DNA): TGTGCAAGTCGCCTAGAAGCAAATGAAAAACTGTTTTTT. Translated, it gives CASRLEANEKLFF.

The gene calls are TRBV7-8 and TRBJ2-7; 7 nucleotides align to TRBD2. V shed 5 bases, J shed 6 bases, and the junction held 16 bases outside the gene matches. The germline CDR1 and CDR2 sequences are SGHVS and FQNEAQ. CDR3 length: 16 amino acids. The CDR3 protein is CASSPPPSGRGGEQYF. The CDR3 region has the DNA TGTGCCAGCAGCCCCCCTCCTAGCGGACGTGGCGGCGAGCAGTACTTC.

The chain carries TRBV28 and TRBJ1-6; TRBD1 agrees at 7 bases. The CDR3 covers 15 residues. V gave up 10 bases and J gave up 9 bases; unmatched junction bases: 15. Germline CDR1 MDHEN, CDR2 SYDVKM. CDR3 in amino acids: CATQHFTGASSPLHF. The CDR3 coding sequence is TGTGCCACCCAACATTTCACAGGGGCTAGTTCACCCCTCCACTTT.

J is TRBJ1-2 and V is TRBV15; tentative D call: TRBD1 (5 bases). This CDR3 region has 15 residues. The V end was cut by 3 bases, the J end by 6 bases, with 17 bases between. Germline V gene lookup returns CDR1 LNHNV and CDR2 YYDKDF (reference sequence). The CDR3 DNA follows: TGTGCCACCAGCAGTCTGCGGGGAGGGGTGGATGGCTACACCTTC. This sequence encodes CATSSLRGGVDGYTF.

The V gene is TRBV5-4, the J gene TRBJ2-7; 9 bases fit TRBD1. Germline V lookup: CDR1 SGHNT, CDR2 YYREEE (reference sequence). This CDR3 is 16 amino acids long. The J segment lost 4 bases and the V segment lost 4 bases, leaving 12 bases of the junction unmatched. CDR3 in DNA: TGTGCCAGCAGCGGGACAACAGGGGGCGACTGGTACGAGCAGTACTTC. Its translation: CASSGTTGGDWYEQYF.

This chain connects TRBV6-6 to TRBJ2-3, with TRBD2 identical over 8 bases. V trimming: 0 bases; J trimming: 3 bases; junction bases outside the gene matches: 5. CDR3 length: 16 residues. CDR1 is MNHNY and CDR2 is SVGAGI in the germline V gene (reference sequence). The CDR3 sequence: CASSYSTGGPTDTQYF. The CDR3 DNA reads as TGTGCCAGCAGTTACTCGACGGGAGGGCCAACAGATACGCAGTATTTT.

The rearrangement uses TRBV7-8 and TRBJ2-3, with 7 bases identical to TRBD2. There are 15 residues in the CDR3. From germline, CDR1 is SGHVS and CDR2 FQNEAQ. J lost 4 bases, V lost 6 bases, and 10 bases had no gene match. This CDR3 is CASSLSGLYPDTQYF. In DNA form, the CDR3 reads TGTGCCAGCAGTCTTAGCGGGCTCTACCCAGATACGCAGTATTTT.

This clone was seen only once. The chain employs TRBV28 and TRBJ1-1; D perhaps matches TRBD1 (5 bases). The CDR3 extends over 13 amino acids. CDR1 MDHEN and CDR2 SYDVKM come from the germline V gene. The V and J ends lost 4 bases and 2 bases respectively, with 8 bases between them. Here the CDR3 DNA reads TGTGCCAGCAGTTGGGGACGTAACACTGAAGCTTTCTTT. It yields the protein CASSWGRNTEAFF.

This clone was recorded only once. CDR3 protein: CASSEGLAGVEQYF. Written as DNA, the CDR3 is TGTGCCAGCAGTGAGGGACTAGCGGGAGTCGAGCAGTACTTC. The rearrangement uses TRBV25-1 and TRBJ2-7; 14 bases are shared with TRBD2. The V gene's germline CDR1 is MGHDK and CDR2 SYGVNS. The junction had 1 base not matched to a gene; V was cut back by 3 bases and J by 6 bases. CDR3 length: 14 amino acids.

This clone was observed a few times. This sequence joins TRBV4-1 and TRBJ1-1; TRBD1 matches 7 bases. Germline V CDR1 and CDR2: MGHRA, YSYEKL. Germline trimming cut 0 bases from V and 2 bases from J; bases unmatched to any gene: 6. This CDR3 has 16 residues. The CDR3 is CASSQDRGTVNTEAFF. The CDR3 DNA follows: TGCGCCAGCAGCCAAGATCGCGGGACAGTTAACACTGAAGCTTTCTTT.

The chain recombines TRBV7-9 with TRBJ1-4; TRBD1 matches at 9 bases. Trimming took 5 bases from V and 8 from J; bases not matched to a gene: 9. This CDR3 has 15 amino acids. Germline CDR1 reads SEHNR; CDR2 reads FQNEAQ (reference sequence). CDR3 DNA: TGTGCCAGCAGCCCGCCGGGACAGGGAGGAGAAAAACTGTTTTTT. As protein: CASSPPGQGGEKLFF.

V gene TRBV29-1 combines with J gene TRBJ2-7, with TRBD1 identical over 9 bases. Germline lookup yields CDR1 SQVTM and CDR2 ANQGSEA. This CDR3 is 14 amino acids long. Trimming removed 4 bases from V and 4 bases from J; junction bases left unmatched: 8. In DNA form, the CDR3 reads TGCAGCGTTGCGGGGGGACAGGGTCGTTACGAGCAGTACTTC. Encoded protein: CSVAGGQGRYEQYF.

This clone was observed once. This chain links TRBV5-6 with TRBJ1-2; 12 bases map to TRBD1. V gave up 0 bases and J gave up 8 bases; unmatched junction bases: 8. Germline V gene sequence: CDR1 SGHDT, CDR2 YYEEEE. CDR3 length: 16 residues. CDR3 in DNA: TGTGCCAGCAGCTTGGCCAGGGGACAGGGGGCGCAGGGCTACACCTTC. It codes for CASSLARGQGAQGYTF.

This clone was recorded once. The chain joins TRBV9 to TRBJ1-4; D gene ambiguous. This CDR3 is built from 17 residues. Trimming left V 4 bases short and J 6 bases short, with 22 bases between. Germline loops: CDR1 SGDLS, CDR2 YYNGEE. In DNA, the CDR3 is TGTGCCAGCAGCCCCACCCTCGGCGGCGGAGCGGATGAAAAACTGTTTTTT. This codes for CASSPTLGGGADEKLFF.

The genes are TRBV4-1 and TRBJ2-5; 9 nucleotides agree with TRBD1. Trimming at V came to 1 base and at J to 4 bases, leaving 4 bases not matched to a gene. In germline, CDR1 is MGHRA, CDR2 YSYEKL. The CDR3 has 15 residues. CDR3 in amino acids: CASSQGDRVAETQYF. CDR3 nucleotides: TGCGCCAGCAGCCAAGGGGACAGGGTAGCAGAGACCCAGTACTTC.

The rearrangement links TRBV28 to TRBJ2-7, with 7 bases aligning to TRBD1. The V and J ends lost 6 bases and 3 bases, in that order; junction bases with no gene match: 20. Germline-derived CDR1 and CDR2 are MDHEN and SYDVKM. There are 18 residues in the CDR3. The CDR3: CASSVWSLRDRQIYEQYF. The CDR3 DNA reads TGTGCCAGCAGCGTATGGTCTCTTAGGGACAGACAAATCTACGAGCAGTACTTC.

This clone is a singleton in its sample. The rearrangement joins TRBV19 to TRBJ2-1; D unresolved. This CDR3 contains 12 residues. Germline CDR1 is LNHDA and CDR2 is SQIVND (reference sequence). The V end was cut by 2 bases, the J end by 3 bases, with 2 bases between. The CDR3 loop is CASSIIYNEQFF. The CDR3 nucleotides read TGTGCCAGTAGTATAATCTACAATGAGCAGTTCTTC.

Worth noting for this clone: This sample includes further DNA sequences coding for the same CDR3. The rearrangement joins TRBV28 to TRBJ2-7; D is ambiguous. Germline CDR1 MDHEN, CDR2 SYDVKM. CDR3 length equals 10 residues. V was cut by 6 bases and J by 5 bases, with 5 bases left in between. CDR3: CASSTNEQYF. CDR3 DNA: TGTGCCAGCAGCACCAACGAGCAGTACTTC.

The genes are TRBV19 and TRBJ2-1; no definite D call. CDR1 LNHDA and CDR2 SQIVND come from the germline V gene (reference sequence). This CDR3 region has 15 residues. With 1 base removed from V and 0 bases from J, the gap between germline ends came to 7 bases. The CDR3 nucleotides are TGTGCCAGTAGTATAGTGGGCGACTCCTACAATGAGCAGTTCTTC. Translation: CASSIVGDSYNEQFF. Full variable domain (remainder filled in from reference TRBV19 and TRBJ2-1): DGGITQSPKYLFRKEGQNVTLSCEQNLNHDAMYWYRQDPGQGLRLIYYSQIVNDFQKGDIAEGYSVSREKKESFPLTVTSAQKNPTAFYLCASSIVGDSYNEQFFGPGTRLTVL.

The rearrangement uses TRBV7-9 and TRBJ2-2; D uncertain. Germline CDR1 reads SEHNR; CDR2 reads FQNEAQ (reference sequence). The CDR3 spans 12 residues. V was cut by 4 bases and J by 7 bases, with 7 bases left in between. Here the CDR3 reads CASSSSFGELFF. The CDR3 DNA sequence: TGTGCCAGCAGCTCCTCCTTCGGGGAGCTGTTTTTT.

A word on this clone: The identical CDR3 is also encoded by other nucleotide sequences in the sample. The chain uses TRBV5-4 and TRBJ2-7; D call uncertain. Germline loops: CDR1 SGHNT, CDR2 YYREEE (reference sequence). This CDR3 contains 14 residues. The V end lost 0 bases, the J end lost 0 bases, and 7 bases lay between the germline ends. The CDR3 loop is CASSLGEISYEQYF. The CDR3 nucleotides read TGTGCCAGCAGCTTGGGGGAAATCTCCTACGAGCAGTACTTC.

The chain recombines TRBV2 with TRBJ2-1, with 8 bases lining up with TRBD2. The V segment lost 1 base and the J segment 3 bases; nucleotides outside the gene matches: 5. CDR3 length: 16 residues. Germline V CDR1 and CDR2: SNHLY, FYNNEI. The chain's CDR3 is CASSEGTSGVYNEQFF. The DNA for the CDR3 is TGTGCCAGCAGTGAAGGTACTAGCGGAGTCTACAATGAGCAGTTCTTC.

The chain recombines TRBV27 with TRBJ1-1, with TRBD1 identical over 7 bases. This CDR3 has 11 residues. Germline CDR1 reads MNHEY; CDR2 reads SMNVEV (reference sequence). J lost 8 bases, V lost 10 bases, and 7 bases had no gene match. CDR3 loop: CAITDRVEAFF. CDR3 nucleotides: TGTGCCATCACCGACAGGGTGGAAGCTTTCTTT.

As for this clone: Sequence at one end of the junction differs from germline and may be a read error. The sample carries other DNA sequences with the same CDR3. V gene TRBV11-1 combines with J gene TRBJ1-1; D is unresolved. CDR1 is SGHAT and CDR2 is FQDESV in the germline V gene (reference sequence). The length of the CDR3 is 14 residues. The CDR3 bases are TGTGCCAGCAGCCCAACCGTCATGAACACTGAAGCCTTCTTT. This encodes CASSPTVMNTEAFF.

This chain uses TRBV2 with TRBJ1-2; perhaps TRBD1 as D (6 bases). V dropped 6 bases and J dropped 2 bases, with 13 bases sitting between them. The length of the CDR3 is 14 residues. Germline CDR1 is SNHLY and CDR2 is FYNNEI. Here the CDR3 DNA reads TGTGCCAGCAGCGGGGGGGGCAGGAACTATGGCTACACCTTC. Translated, it gives CASSGGGRNYGYTF.

The V gene is TRBV11-3, the J gene TRBJ2-6; D not certain. CDR3 size: 17 residues. The germline CDR1 and CDR2 sequences are SGHNT and YENEEA. V lost 5 bases and J 5 bases, leaving 19 bases between the germline ends. CDR3 nucleotide sequence: TGTGCCAGCAGCGAAATCGCTCGACAAAGTCGGGCCAACGTCCTGACTTTC. As protein: CASSEIARQSRANVLTF.

The chain links TRBV11-2 to TRBJ2-1, with D perhaps being TRBD1 or TRBD2 (5 bases each). Germline V gives CDR1 SGHAT, CDR2 FQNNGV. V lost 5 bases and J 3 bases, leaving 17 bases between the germline ends. The length of the CDR3 is 16 residues. CDR3: CASSHPGDGIYNEQFF. As DNA, the CDR3 is TGTGCCAGCAGCCATCCTGGGGACGGCATCTACAATGAGCAGTTCTTC.

For this clone: Other nucleotide sequences from this sample produce the same CDR3. DNA of the CDR3: TGTGCCAGCAGTGGGACAGGTACCTACGAGCAGTACTTC. Its protein product is CASSGTGTYEQYF. This chain uses TRBV28 with TRBJ2-7; 8 bases agree with TRBD1. Unmatched junction bases numbered 2, after V lost 5 bases and J lost 2 bases. Germline V gene lookup returns CDR1 MDHEN and CDR2 SYDVKM. The CDR3 is made up of 13 amino acids.

The V and J genes are TRBV7-9 and TRBJ2-1; D might be TRBD1 (5 bases). The CDR3 runs to 15 residues. V lost 4 bases, J lost 3 bases, and 13 bases lay in between. In germline, CDR1 is SEHNR, CDR2 FQNEAQ (reference sequence). Written as DNA, the CDR3 is TGTGCCAGCAGCTCAACAGGAAACTTCTACAATGAGCAGTTCTTC. This encodes CASSSTGNFYNEQFF.

A word on this clone: The identical CDR3 is also encoded by other nucleotide sequences in the sample. The chain recombines TRBV5-4 with TRBJ2-5; D perhaps matches TRBD2 (6 bases). Trimming took off 0 bases at V and 5 bases at J, with 8 bases between the two ends. CDR1 SGHNT and CDR2 YYREEE come from the germline V gene (reference sequence). The CDR3 length is 13 residues. Here the CDR3 reads CASSLEGRETQYF. CDR3 DNA sequence: TGTGCCAGCAGCTTGGAAGGGAGGGAGACCCAGTACTTC.